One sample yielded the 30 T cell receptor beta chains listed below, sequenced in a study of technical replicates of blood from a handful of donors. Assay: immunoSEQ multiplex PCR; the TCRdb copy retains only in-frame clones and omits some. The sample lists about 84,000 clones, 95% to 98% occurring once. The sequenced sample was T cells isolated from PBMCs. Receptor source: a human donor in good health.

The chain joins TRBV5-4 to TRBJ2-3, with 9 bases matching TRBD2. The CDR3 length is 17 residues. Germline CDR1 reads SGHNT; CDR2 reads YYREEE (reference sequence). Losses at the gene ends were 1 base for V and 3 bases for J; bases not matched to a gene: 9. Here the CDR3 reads CASSLLLAGSVTDTQYF. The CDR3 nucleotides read TGTGCCAGCAGCTTGTTGCTAGCGGGATCTGTAACAGATACGCAGTATTTT.

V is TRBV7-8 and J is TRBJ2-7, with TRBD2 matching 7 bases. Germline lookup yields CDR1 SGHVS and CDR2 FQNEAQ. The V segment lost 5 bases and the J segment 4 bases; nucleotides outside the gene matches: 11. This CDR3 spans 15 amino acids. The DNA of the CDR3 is TGTGCCAGCAGCCCCGGGGGAGGGGACGAATACGAGCAGTACTTC. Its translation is CASSPGGGDEYEQYF.

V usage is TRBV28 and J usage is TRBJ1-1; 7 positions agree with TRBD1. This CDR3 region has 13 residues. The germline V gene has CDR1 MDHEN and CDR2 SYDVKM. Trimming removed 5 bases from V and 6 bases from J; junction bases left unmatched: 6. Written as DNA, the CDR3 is TGTGCCAGCAGTCGACAGGGCCTCGCTGAAGCTTTCTTT. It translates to CASSRQGLAEAFF.

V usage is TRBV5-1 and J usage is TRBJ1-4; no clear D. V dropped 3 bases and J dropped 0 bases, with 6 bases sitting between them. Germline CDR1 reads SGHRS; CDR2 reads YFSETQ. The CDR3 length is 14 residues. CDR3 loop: CASSWRATNEKLFF. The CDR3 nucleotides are TGCGCCAGCAGCTGGAGGGCAACTAATGAAAAACTGTTTTTT.

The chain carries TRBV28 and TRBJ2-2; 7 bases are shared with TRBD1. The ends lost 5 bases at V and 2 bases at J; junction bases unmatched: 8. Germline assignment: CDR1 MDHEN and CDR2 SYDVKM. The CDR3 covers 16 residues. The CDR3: CASSPRTGYNTGELFF. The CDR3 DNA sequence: TGTGCCAGCAGTCCCAGGACAGGCTATAACACCGGGGAGCTGTTTTTT.

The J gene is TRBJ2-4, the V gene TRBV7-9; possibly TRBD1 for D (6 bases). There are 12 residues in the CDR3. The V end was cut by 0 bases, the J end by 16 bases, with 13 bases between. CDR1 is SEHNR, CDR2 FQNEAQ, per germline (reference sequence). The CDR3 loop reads CASSLAGALSYF. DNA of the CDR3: TGTGCCAGCAGCTTAGCGGGGGCCCTAAGCTACTTC.

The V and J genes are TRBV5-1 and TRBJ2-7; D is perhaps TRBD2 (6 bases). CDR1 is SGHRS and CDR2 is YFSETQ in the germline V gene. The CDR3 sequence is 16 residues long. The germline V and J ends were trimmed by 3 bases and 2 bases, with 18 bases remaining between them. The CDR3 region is CASSSTPGLKTYEQYF. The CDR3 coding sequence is TGCGCCAGCAGCTCTACTCCGGGACTTAAAACCTACGAGCAGTACTTC.

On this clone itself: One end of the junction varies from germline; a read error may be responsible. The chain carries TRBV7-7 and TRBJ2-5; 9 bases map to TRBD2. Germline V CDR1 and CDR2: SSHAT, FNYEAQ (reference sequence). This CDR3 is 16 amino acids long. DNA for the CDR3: TGTGCTAGCAGCTTGAGTGGCGGGGGGGCCACAGAGACCCAGTACTTC. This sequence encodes CASSLSGGGATETQYF.

The CDR3 bases are TGTGCCAGCAGCGTCGGGGCGGGGGGTGAAGCTTTCTTT. It yields the protein CASSVGAGGEAFF. This chain joins TRBV9 and TRBJ1-1; maybe TRBD1 (5 bases). Germline V gene lookup returns CDR1 SGDLS and CDR2 YYNGEE. The CDR3 contains 13 residues. The V end was cut by 2 bases, the J end by 7 bases, with 12 bases between.

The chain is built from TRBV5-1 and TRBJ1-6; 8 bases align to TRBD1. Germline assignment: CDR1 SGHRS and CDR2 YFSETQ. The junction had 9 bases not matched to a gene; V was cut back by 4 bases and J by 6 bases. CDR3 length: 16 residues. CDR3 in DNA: TGCGCCAGCAGCCTCGGACAGGGAAAGGTTAATTCACCCCTCCACTTT. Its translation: CASSLGQGKVNSPLHF.

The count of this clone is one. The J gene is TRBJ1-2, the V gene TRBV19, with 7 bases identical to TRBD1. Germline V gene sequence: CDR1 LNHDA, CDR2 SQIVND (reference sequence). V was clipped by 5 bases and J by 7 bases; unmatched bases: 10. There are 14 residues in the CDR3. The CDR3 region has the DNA TGTGCCAGTAGTGACCACAGGGGAGATTTTGGCTACACCTTC. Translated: CASSDHRGDFGYTF.

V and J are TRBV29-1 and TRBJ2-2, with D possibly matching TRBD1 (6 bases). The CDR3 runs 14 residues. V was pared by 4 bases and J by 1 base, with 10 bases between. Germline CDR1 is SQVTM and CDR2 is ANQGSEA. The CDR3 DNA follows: TGCAGCGTTGGGTGGACAGTGAACACCGGGGAGCTGTTTTTT. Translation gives CSVGWTVNTGELFF.

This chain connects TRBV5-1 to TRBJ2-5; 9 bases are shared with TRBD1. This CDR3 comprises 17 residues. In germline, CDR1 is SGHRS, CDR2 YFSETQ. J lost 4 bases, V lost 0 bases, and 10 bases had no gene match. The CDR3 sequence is CASSLGPKQTGGETQYF. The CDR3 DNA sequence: TGCGCCAGCAGCTTGGGGCCCAAACAGACAGGGGGAGAGACCCAGTACTTC. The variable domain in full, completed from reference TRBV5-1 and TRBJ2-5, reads KAGVTQTPRYLIKTRGQQVTLSCSPISGHRSVSWYQQTPGQGLQFLFEYFSETQRNKGNFPGRFSGRQFSNSRSEMNVSTLELGDSALYLCASSLGPKQTGGETQYFGPGTRLLVL.

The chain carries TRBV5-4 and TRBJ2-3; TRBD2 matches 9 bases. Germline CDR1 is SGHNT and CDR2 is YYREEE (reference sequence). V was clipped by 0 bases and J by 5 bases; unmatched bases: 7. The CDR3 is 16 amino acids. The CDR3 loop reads CASSLAAGGWGDTQYF. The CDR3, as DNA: TGTGCCAGCAGCTTGGCAGCGGGAGGATGGGGAGATACGCAGTATTTT.

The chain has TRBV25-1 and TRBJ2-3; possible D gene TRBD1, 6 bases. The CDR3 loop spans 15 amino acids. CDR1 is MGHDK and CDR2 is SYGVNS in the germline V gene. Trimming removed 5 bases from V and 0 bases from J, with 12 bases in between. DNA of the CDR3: TGTGCCAGCAGTCGACAGGCCTCTAGCACAGATACGCAGTATTTT. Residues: CASSRQASSTDTQYF. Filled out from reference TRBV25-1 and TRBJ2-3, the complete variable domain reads EADIYQTPRYLVIGTGKKITLECSQTMGHDKMYWYQQDPGMELHLIHYSYGVNSTEKGDLSSESTVSRIRTEHFPLTLESARPSHTSQYLCASSRQASSTDTQYFGPGTRLTVL.

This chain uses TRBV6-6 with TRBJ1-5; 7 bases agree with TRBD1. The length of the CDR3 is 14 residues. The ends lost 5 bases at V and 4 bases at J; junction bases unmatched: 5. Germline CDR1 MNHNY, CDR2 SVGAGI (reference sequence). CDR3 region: CASSPGQQNQPQHF. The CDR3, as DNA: TGTGCCAGCAGTCCGGGACAGCAGAATCAGCCCCAGCATTTT.

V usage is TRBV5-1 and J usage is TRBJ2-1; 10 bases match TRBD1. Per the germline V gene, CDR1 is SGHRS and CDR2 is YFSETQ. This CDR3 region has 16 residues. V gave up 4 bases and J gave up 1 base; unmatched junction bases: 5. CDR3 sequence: CASSGGTGDSYNEQFF. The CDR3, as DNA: TGCGCCAGCAGCGGAGGGACAGGGGATTCCTACAATGAGCAGTTCTTC.

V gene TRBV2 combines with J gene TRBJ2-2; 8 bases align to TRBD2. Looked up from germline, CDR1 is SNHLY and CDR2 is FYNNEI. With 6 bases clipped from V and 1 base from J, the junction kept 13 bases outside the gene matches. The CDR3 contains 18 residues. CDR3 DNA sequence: TGTGCCAGCAGGTTTGACCCCGGGACTAGGGGGAACACCGGGGAGCTGTTTTTT. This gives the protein CASRFDPGTRGNTGELFF.

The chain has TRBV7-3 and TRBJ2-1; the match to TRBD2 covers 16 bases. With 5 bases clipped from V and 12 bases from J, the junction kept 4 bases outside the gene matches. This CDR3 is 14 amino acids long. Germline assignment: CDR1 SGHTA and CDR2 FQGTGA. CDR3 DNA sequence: TGTGCCAGCAGCACGGGACTAGCGGGGGGGCGGCAGTTCTTC. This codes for CASSTGLAGGRQFF. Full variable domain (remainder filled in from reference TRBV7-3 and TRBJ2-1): GAGVSQTPSNKVTEKGKYVELRCDPISGHTALYWYRQSLGQGPEFLIYFQGTGAADDSGLPNDRFFAVRPEGSVSTLKIQRTERGDSAVYLCASSTGLAGGRQFFGPGTRLTVL.

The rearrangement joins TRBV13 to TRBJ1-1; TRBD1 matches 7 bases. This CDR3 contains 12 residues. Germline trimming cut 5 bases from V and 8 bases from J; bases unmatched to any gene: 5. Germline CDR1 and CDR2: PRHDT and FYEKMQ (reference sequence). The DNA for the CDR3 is TGTGCCAGCAGCCCATTGGACAGGGAAGCTTTCTTT. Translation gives CASSPLDREAFF. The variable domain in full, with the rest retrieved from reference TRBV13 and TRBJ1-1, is AAGVIQSPRHLIKEKRETATLKCYPIPRHDTVYWYQQGPGQDPQFLISFYEKMQSDKGSIPDRFSAQQFSDYHSELNMSSLELGDSALYFCASSPLDREAFFGQGTRLTVV.

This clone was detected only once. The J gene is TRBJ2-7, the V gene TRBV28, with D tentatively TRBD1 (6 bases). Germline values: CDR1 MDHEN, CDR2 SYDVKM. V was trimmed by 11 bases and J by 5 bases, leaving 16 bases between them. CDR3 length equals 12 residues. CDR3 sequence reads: CAGGQSRDEQYF. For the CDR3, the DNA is TGTGCCGGCGGACAGTCAAGAGACGAGCAGTACTTC.

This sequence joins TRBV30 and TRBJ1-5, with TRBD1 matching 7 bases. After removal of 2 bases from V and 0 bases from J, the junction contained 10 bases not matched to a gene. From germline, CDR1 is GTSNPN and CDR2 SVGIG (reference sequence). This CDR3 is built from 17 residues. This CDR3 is CAWSPGQQIYSNQPQHF. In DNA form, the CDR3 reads TGTGCCTGGAGTCCGGGACAGCAAATTTATAGCAATCAGCCCCAGCATTTT.

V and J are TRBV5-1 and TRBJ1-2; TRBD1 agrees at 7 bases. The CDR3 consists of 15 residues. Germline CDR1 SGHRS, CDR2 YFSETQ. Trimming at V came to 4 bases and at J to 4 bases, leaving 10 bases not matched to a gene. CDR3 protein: CASSQGGYQTYGYTF. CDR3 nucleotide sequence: TGCGCCAGCAGCCAGGGGGGATACCAAACCTATGGCTACACCTTC.

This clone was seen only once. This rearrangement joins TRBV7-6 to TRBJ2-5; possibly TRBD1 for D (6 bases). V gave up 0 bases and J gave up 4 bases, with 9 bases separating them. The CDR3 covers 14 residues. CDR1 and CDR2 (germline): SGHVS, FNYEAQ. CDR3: CASSLAQGRETQYF. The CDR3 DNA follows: TGTGCCAGCAGCTTAGCGCAGGGGCGAGAGACCCAGTACTTC. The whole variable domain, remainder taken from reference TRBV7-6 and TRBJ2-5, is GAGVSQSPRYKVTKRGQDVALRCDPISGHVSLYWYRQALGQGPEFLTYFNYEAQQDKSGLPNDRFSAERPEGSISTLTIQRTEQRDSAMYRCASSLAQGRETQYFGPGTRLLVL.

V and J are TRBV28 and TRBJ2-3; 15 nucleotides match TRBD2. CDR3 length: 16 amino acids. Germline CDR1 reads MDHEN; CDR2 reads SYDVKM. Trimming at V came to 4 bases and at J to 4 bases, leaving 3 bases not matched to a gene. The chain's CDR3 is CASSWGLAGGPDTQYF. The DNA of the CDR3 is TGTGCCAGCAGTTGGGGACTAGCGGGAGGCCCAGATACGCAGTATTTT.

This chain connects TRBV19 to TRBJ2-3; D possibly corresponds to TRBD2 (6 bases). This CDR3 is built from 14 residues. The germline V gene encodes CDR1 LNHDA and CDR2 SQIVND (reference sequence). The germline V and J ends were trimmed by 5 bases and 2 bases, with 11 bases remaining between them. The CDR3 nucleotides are TGTGCCAGTAGTCCGGGACTCACCACAGATACGCAGTATTTT. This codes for CASSPGLTTDTQYF.

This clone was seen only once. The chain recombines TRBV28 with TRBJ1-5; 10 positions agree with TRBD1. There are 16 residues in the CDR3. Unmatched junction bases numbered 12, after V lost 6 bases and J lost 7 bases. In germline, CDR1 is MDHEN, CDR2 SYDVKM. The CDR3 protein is CASRYRRGDRGQPQHF. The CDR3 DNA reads TGTGCCAGCAGGTACAGGAGGGGGGACAGGGGACAGCCCCAGCATTTT.

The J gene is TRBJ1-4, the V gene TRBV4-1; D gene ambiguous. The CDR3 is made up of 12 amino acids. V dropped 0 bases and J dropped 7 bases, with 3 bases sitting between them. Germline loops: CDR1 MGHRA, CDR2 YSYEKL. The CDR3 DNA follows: TGCGCCAGCAGCCAAGACGGTGAAAAACTGTTTTTT. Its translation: CASSQDGEKLFF.

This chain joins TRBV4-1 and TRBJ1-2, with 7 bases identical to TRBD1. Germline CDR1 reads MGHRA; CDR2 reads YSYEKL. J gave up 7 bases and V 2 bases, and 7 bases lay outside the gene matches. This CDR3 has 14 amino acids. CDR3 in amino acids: CASSQPQGRSGYTF. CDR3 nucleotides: TGCGCCAGCAGCCAACCACAGGGGAGGAGTGGCTACACCTTC.

CDR3 in amino acids: CAGRRDTNQPQHF. CDR3 in DNA: TGTGCCGGCCGCCGGGACACCAATCAGCCCCAGCATTTT. The gene calls are TRBV2 and TRBJ1-5, with D possibly being TRBD1 (6 bases). V was pared by 11 bases and J by 3 bases, with 14 bases between. The V gene's germline CDR1 is SNHLY and CDR2 FYNNEI. This CDR3 has 13 amino acids.